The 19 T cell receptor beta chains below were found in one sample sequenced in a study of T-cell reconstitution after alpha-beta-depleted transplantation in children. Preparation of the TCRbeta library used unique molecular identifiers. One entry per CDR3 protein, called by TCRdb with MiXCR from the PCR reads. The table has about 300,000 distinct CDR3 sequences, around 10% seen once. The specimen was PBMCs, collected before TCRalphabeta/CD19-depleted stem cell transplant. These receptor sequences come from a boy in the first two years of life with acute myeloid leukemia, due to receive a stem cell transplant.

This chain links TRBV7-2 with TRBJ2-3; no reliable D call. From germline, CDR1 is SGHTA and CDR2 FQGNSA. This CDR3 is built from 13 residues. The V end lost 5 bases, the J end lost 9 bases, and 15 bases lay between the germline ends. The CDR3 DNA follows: TGTGCCAGCAGCCCTTTCCACGCATGGACGCAGTATTTT. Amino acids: CASSPFHAWTQYF.

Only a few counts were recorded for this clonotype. The CDR3 is CASSVRTGANVLTF. For the CDR3, the DNA is TGTGCCAGCAGCGTCAGGACTGGGGCCAACGTCCTGACTTTC. The chain uses TRBV7-2 and TRBJ2-6; D is undetermined. Trimming removed 5 bases from V and 2 bases from J, with 7 bases in between. Germline V gene sequence: CDR1 SGHTA, CDR2 FQGNSA. The CDR3 length is 14 residues.

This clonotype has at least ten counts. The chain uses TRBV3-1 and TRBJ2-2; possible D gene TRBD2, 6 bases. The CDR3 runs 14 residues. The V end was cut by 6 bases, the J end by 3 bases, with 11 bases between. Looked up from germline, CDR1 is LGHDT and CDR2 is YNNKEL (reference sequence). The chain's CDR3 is CASRDTGDTGELFF. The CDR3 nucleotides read TGTGCCAGCAGGGACACGGGGGACACCGGGGAGCTGTTTTTT.

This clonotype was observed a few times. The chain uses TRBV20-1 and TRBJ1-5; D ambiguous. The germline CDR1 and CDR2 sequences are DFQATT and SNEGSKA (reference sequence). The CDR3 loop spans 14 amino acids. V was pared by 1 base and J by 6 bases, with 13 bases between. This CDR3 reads CSARVPREGQPQHF. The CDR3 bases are TGCAGTGCTAGAGTTCCCCGGGAAGGTCAGCCCCAGCATTTT.

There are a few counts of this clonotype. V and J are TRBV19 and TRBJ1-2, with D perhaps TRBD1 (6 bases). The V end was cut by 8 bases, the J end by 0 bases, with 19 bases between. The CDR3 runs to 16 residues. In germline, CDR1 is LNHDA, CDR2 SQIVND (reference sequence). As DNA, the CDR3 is TGTGCCAGTTTTTCTACCGGGACACCAGCTAACTATGGCTACACCTTC. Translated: CASFSTGTPANYGYTF.

CDR3 bases: TGCGCCAGCAGCTTCTCACCGCGGGACTACTCCTACGAGCAGTACTTC. Its translation: CASSFSPRDYSYEQYF. This chain connects TRBV5-1 to TRBJ2-7, with TRBD2 identical over 7 bases. This CDR3 spans 16 amino acids. V lost 2 bases to trimming and J lost 0 bases; unmatched junction nucleotides: 8. Germline CDR1 reads SGHRS; CDR2 reads YFSETQ.

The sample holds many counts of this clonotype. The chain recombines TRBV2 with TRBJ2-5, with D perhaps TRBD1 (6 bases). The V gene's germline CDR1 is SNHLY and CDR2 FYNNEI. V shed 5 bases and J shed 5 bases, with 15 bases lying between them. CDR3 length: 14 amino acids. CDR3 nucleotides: TGTGCCAGCAGTTGGCCTGGCCAGGGGGAGACCCAGTACTTC. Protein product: CASSWPGQGETQYF.

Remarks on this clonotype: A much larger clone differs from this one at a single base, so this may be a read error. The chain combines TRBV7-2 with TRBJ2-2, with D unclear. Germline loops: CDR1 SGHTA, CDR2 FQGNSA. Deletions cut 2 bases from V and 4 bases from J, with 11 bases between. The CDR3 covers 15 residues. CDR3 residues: CASSLWLSSTGELFF. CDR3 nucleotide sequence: TGTGCCAGCAGCTTATGGCTGTCGAGCACCGGGGAGCTGTTTTTT.

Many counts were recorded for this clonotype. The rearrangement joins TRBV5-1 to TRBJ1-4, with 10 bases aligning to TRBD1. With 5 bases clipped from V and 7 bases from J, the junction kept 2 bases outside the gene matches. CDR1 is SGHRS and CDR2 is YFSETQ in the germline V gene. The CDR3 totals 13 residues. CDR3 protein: CASRDRGSEKLFF. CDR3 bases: TGCGCCAGCAGGGACAGGGGGAGTGAAAAACTGTTTTTT. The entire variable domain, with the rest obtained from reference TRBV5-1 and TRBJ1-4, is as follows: KAGVTQTPRYLIKTRGQQVTLSCSPISGHRSVSWYQQTPGQGLQFLFEYFSETQRNKGNFPGRFSGRQFSNSRSEMNVSTLELGDSALYLCASRDRGSEKLFFGSGTQLSVL.

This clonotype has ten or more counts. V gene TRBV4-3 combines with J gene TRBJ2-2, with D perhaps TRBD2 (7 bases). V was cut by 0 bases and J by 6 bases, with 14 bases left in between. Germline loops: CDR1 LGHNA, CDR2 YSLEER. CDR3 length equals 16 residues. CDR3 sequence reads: CASSQDLRGAAGELFF. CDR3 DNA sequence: TGCGCCAGCAGCCAAGATCTTCGGGGGGCGGCCGGGGAGCTGTTTTTT.

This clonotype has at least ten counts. Written as DNA, the CDR3 is TGCAGCGTTGTTAACGAGTACCAAGAGACCCAGTACTTC. It yields the protein CSVVNEYQETQYF. The chain couples TRBV29-1 to TRBJ2-5; no clear D. Germline assignment: CDR1 SQVTM and CDR2 ANQGSEA. This CDR3 comprises 13 residues. V lost 4 bases, J lost 0 bases, and 9 bases lay in between.

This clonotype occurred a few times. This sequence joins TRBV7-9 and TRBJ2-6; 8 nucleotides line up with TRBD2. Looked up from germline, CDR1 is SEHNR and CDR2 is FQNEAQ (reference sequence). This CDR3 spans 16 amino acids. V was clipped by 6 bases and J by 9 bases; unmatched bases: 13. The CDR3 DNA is TGTGCCAGCAGTCGCGCAAGGACTAGCCCTAACAACGTCCTGACTTTC. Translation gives CASSRARTSPNNVLTF.

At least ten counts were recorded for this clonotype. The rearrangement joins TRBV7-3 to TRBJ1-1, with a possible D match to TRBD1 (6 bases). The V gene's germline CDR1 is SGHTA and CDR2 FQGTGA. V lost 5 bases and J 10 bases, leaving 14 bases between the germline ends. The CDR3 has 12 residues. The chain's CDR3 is CASSHKGGRAFF. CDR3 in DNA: TGTGCCAGCAGCCACAAGGGGGGGAGAGCTTTCTTT.

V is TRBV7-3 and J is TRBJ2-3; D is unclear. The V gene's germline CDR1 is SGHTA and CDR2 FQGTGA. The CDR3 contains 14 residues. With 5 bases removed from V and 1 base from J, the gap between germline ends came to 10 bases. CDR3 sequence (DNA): TGTGCCAGCAGCGTCGACTGGCGCACAGATACGCAGTATTTT. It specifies CASSVDWRTDTQYF.

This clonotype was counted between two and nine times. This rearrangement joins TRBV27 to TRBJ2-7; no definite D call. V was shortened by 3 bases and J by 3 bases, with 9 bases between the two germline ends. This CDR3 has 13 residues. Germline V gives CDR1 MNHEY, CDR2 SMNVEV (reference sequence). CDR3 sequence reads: CASSFLPNYEQYF. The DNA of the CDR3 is TGTGCCAGCAGTTTTTTACCGAACTACGAGCAGTACTTC.

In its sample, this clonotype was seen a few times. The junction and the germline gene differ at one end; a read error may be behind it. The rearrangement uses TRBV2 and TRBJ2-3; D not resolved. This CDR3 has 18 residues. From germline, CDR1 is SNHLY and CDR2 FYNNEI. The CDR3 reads CAISSFLIDGPRTDTQYF. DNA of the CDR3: TGTGCCATCAGTTCCTTCCTAATAGATGGGCCACGCACAGATACGCAGTATTTT.

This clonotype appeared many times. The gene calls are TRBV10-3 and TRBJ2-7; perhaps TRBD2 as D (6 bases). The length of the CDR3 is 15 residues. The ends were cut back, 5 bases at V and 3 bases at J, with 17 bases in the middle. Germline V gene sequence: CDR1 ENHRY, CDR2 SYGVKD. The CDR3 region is CAISSPSGLNYEQYF. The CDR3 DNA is TGTGCCATCAGTTCCCCGTCGGGACTTAACTACGAGCAGTACTTC.

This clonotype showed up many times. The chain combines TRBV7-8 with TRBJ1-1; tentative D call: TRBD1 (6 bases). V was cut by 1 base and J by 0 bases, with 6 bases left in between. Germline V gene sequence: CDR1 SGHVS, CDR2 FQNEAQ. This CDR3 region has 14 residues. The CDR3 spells CASSLGGLNTEAFF. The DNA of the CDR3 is TGTGCCAGCAGCTTAGGGGGGCTGAACACTGAAGCTTTCTTT.

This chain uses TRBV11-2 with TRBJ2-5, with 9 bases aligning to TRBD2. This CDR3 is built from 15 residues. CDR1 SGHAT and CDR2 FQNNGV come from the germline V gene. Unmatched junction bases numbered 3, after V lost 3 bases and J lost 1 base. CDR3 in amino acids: CASSFQRGAQETQYF. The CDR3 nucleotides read TGTGCCAGCAGCTTCCAGCGGGGGGCCCAAGAGACCCAGTACTTC.